The sequence of this T cell receptor beta chain was determined in a study of blood T cell repertoires in COVID-19. As for the study in general: There were acute and convalescent COVID-19 samples, and they came from the United States, Italy and Spain. The analysed material was cDNA or gDNA that came from T cells, B-cell-depleted T cells, or PBMCs.

In the original workflow: How many nucleated cells were present was estimated from reference gene primer amplification. The protocol was immunoSEQ multiplex PCR, while the TCRdb copy is restricted to in-frame clones and leaves out a portion. Clone size and the V and J calls come from that table; the DNA yielded D and trimming. The sample has roughly 43,000 clones; roughly 71% are singletons. The V segment lost 1 base and the J segment 0 bases; nucleotides outside the gene matches: 3. This CDR3 is 15 amino acids long. Germline CDR1 reads SGHTA; CDR2 reads FQGNSA. This TCR was recovered from an elderly man with acute or convalescent COVID-19. The chain links TRBV7-2 to TRBJ2-7; 7 bases map to TRBD1. The specimen sequenced was peripheral blood. CDR3 region: CASSLVAGGSYEQYF. The CDR3 DNA follows: TGTGCCAGCAGCTTAGTCGCAGGGGGCTCCTACGAGCAGTACTTC.